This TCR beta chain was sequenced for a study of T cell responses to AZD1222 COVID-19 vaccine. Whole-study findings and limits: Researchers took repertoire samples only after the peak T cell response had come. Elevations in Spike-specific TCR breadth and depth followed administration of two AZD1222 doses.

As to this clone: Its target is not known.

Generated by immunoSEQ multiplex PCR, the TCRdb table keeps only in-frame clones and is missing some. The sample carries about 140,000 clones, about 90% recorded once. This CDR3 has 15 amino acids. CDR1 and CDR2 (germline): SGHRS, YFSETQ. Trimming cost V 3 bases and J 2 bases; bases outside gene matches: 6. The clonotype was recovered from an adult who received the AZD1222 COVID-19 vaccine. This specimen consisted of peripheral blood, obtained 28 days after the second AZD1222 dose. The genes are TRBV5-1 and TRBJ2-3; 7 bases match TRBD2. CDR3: CASSSTGGTTDTQYF. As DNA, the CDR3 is TGCGCCAGCAGCTCCACGGGAGGAACCACAGATACGCAGTATTTT.